A selection of T cell receptor beta chains follows, all from one sample in a study of blood T cell repertoires in COVID-19. Sequenced by immunoSEQ multiplex PCR; TCRdb stores in-frame clones only, minus some. Of more than 300,000 clones listed, 70% to 90% are singletons. Input material: PBMCs or T cells enriched from blood (not recorded which). These receptor sequences come from a woman between 18 and 29 years old who had recovered from COVID-19. Both conserved end residues are part of each CDR3. The D gene is left open where the match is weak. Some rows mark clone size as missing; the rest say once, few, many or name a class of expanded clone.

j_gene,abundance,d_gene,v_gene,CDR3aa,CDR3nt
TRBJ1-1,few,TRBD1,TRBV9,CASSVGTGRNTEAFF,TGTGCCAGCAGCGTAGGGACAGGCCGGAACACTGAAGCTTTCTTT
TRBJ2-5,.,TRBD1,TRBV4-2,CASSQDQRTGPETQYF,TGTGCCAGCAGCCAAGATCAAAGGACAGGGCCAGAGACCCAGTACTTC
TRBJ1-3,.,.,TRBV6-5,CASSSRPTGIGNTIYF,TGTGCCAGCAGTTCCAGACCGACGGGGATCGGAAACACCATATATTTT
TRBJ2-1,.,.,TRBV24-1,CATSDLQGGNLEQFF,TGTGCCACCAGTGATTTGCAAGGGGGTAATCTCGAGCAGTTCTTC
TRBJ1-2,.,.,TRBV10-2,CASIAQGRGGYTF,TGCGCCAGCATCGCCCAGGGGCGAGGAGGCTACACCTTC
TRBJ2-7,.,TRBD2,TRBV7-9,CASSWAGSAGEVEQYF,TGTGCCAGCAGCTGGGCGGGGTCAGCGGGGGAAGTCGAGCAGTACTTC
TRBJ1-3,.,.,TRBV25-1,CASSLTGSGNTIYF,TGTGCCAGCAGCCTCACAGGCTCAGGAAACACCATATATTTT
TRBJ1-2,.,.,TRBV4-3,CASSQHSSSQAANYGYTF,TGCGCCAGCAGCCAACATTCCAGCTCGCAGGCAGCTAACTATGGCTACACCTTC
TRBJ1-1,.,.,TRBV9,CASSVGIVGGTEAFF,TGTGCCAGCAGCGTAGGGATCGTAGGGGGTACTGAAGCTTTCTTT
TRBJ1-2,.,.,TRBV6-2/TRBV6-3,CASSPGTSGYTF,TGTGCCAGCAGTCCAGGTACTTCGGGCTACACCTTC